This is a list of T cell receptor beta chains from one sample in a study of T cell changes during pregnancy in multiple sclerosis. Here immunoSEQ multiplex PCR was the method, and the copy in TCRdb shows in-frame clones only, minus some. The table lists tens of thousands of clones, roughly 90% of them singletons. Here the sequenced sample was peripheral blood, taken after pregnancy. The receptor source for this set is a female donor in good health, enrolled as a control in a pregnancy study. Each CDR3 is given with its conserved first and last residue. Each record gives: D gene, J gene, clone size, V gene, CDR3 DNA, CDR3 protein. The D gene is left open where the match is weak. Expanded clones are given a class, and other clones once, few, many or no size at all.

- | TRBJ1-1 | few | TRBV20-1 | TGCAGTGCTGGAGGGCCAGCGCAAGCTTTCTTT | CSAGGPAQAFF
TRBD1 | TRBJ2-1 | - | TRBV6-5 | TGTGCCAGCAGCTCCGGGACAGGGGGCAATGAGCAGTTCTTC | CASSSGTGGNEQFF
TRBD1 | TRBJ2-1 | - | TRBV27 | TGTGCCAGCAGTCGGACAGGGGGCTATAATGAGCAGTTCTTC | CASSRTGGYNEQFF
TRBD1 | TRBJ2-7 | - | TRBV11-2 | TGTGCCAGCAGCAAGTCGACAGGGACCTACGAGCAGTACTTC | CASSKSTGTYEQYF
- | TRBJ2-5 | - | TRBV30 | TGTGCCTGGAGTGTACTAGGTAAAGAGACCCAGTACTTC | CAWSVLGKETQYF
- | TRBJ2-1 | - | TRBV5-4 | TGTGCCAGCGGAGATGAGTTCTTC | CASGDEFF
- | TRBJ1-4 | once | TRBV5-4 | TGTGCCAGCAGCTCAATCATAGGGGGTGAAAAACTGTTTTTT | CASSSIIGGEKLFF
TRBD1 | TRBJ2-1 | - | TRBV7-6 | TGTGCCAGCAGCTTGGGACAGGGGGGAGTGAATGAGCAGTTCTTC | CASSLGQGGVNEQFF
- | TRBJ1-3 | few | TRBV4-2 | TGTGCCAGCAGCCAAGACGGGAGCTCTGGAAACACCATATATTTT | CASSQDGSSGNTIYF
- | TRBJ1-1 | - | TRBV7-9 | TGTGCCAGCATCTACGGGGGTGCGGAGACTGAAGCTTTCTTT | CASIYGGAETEAFF
TRBD1 | TRBJ1-1 | - | TRBV5-6 | TGTGCCAGCAGCCCCCAGGGACAGGGGGCGAGAGGAACTGAAGCTTTCTTT | CASSPQGQGARGTEAFF
TRBD1 | TRBJ1-5 | - | TRBV19 | TGTGCCAGTAGTACAGCCGGGGCAGGGGGTCAGCCCCAGCATTTT | CASSTAGAGGQPQHF
- | TRBJ1-1 | - | TRBV30 | TGTGCCTGGAGACCACACAAGAACACTGAAGCTTTCTTT | CAWRPHKNTEAFF
TRBD2 | TRBJ2-7 | once | TRBV11-1 | TGTGCCAGCAGCTTAGTTGTAGCGGGGGGTCACCCCTCCTACGAGCAGTACTTC | CASSLVVAGGHPSYEQYF
- | TRBJ2-1 | - | TRBV5-6 | TGTGCCAGCACCTTGCGCGGCGGGACGCCTTACAATGAGCAGTTCTTC | CASTLRGGTPYNEQFF
TRBD1 | TRBJ1-6 | - | TRBV19 | TGTGCCAGTAGTAAAAGAGCGGACAGGGCCAATAATTCACCCCTCCACTTT | CASSKRADRANNSPLHF
TRBD2 | TRBJ2-7 | - | TRBV4-2 | TGTGCCAGCAGCCAAGGGGCGGGAGGAGGTGTCGAGCAGTACTTC | CASSQGAGGGVEQYF
TRBD1 | TRBJ1-2 | - | TRBV5-1 | TGCGCCAGCAGCTTGGTAGAGGGGGCCGGCTACACCTTC | CASSLVEGAGYTF
TRBD1 | TRBJ1-4 | - | TRBV18 | TGTGCCAGCTCACCTGGGACAGCTAATGAAAAACTGTTTTTT | CASSPGTANEKLFF
- | TRBJ1-2 | - | TRBV29-1 | TGCAGCGCCCCCATGGGAGAGGGCTACACCTTC | CSAPMGEGYTF
TRBD1 | TRBJ1-1 | - | TRBV7-9 | TGTGCCAGCAGCCCCGCAGGGGGCCTGAACACTGAAGCTTTCTTT | CASSPAGGLNTEAFF
- | TRBJ1-1 | - | TRBV5-4 | TGTGCCAGCAGCTTGGCCGGGGTCCTTGAAGCTTTCTTT | CASSLAGVLEAFF
TRBD1 | TRBJ1-2 | - | TRBV6-4 | TGTGCCAGCAGTGACTCAAGGACAGGGGGCGCAGCTGGCTACACCTTC | CASSDSRTGGAAGYTF
TRBD1 | TRBJ1-2 | - | TRBV5-5 | TGTGCCAGCAGCTTTCCACAGGGGGTCGCTGGCTACACCTTC | CASSFPQGVAGYTF
- | TRBJ2-7 | - | TRBV23-1 | TGCGCCAGCAGTCCCGGGACAATTAGCTCCTACGAGCAGTACTTC | CASSPGTISSYEQYF
- | TRBJ2-7 | - | TRBV30 | TGTGCCTGGAGTCCGGACAGTAACTACGAGCAGTACTTC | CAWSPDSNYEQYF
- | TRBJ2-4 | - | TRBV20-1 | TGCAGTGCTAGTGCGGACATTCAGTACTTC | CSASADIQYF
TRBD2 | TRBJ2-7 | - | TRBV29-1 | TGCAGCGTTGTAGCGGGAGGGCCCTACGAGCAGTACTTC | CSVVAGGPYEQYF
- | TRBJ2-7 | - | TRBV25-1 | TGTGCCAGCAGTGGGACAGTTTTCTACGAGCAGTACTTC | CASSGTVFYEQYF
- | TRBJ2-2 | - | TRBV7-2 | TGTGCCAGCAGCTTACAGTTATATTCCGGGGAGCTGTTTTTT | CASSLQLYSGELFF
TRBD1 | TRBJ2-4 | - | TRBV10-3 | TGTGCCATCAGTGAGTCAGGGACAGGGAAAAACATTCAGTACTTC | CAISESGTGKNIQYF
- | TRBJ1-2 | - | TRBV27 | TGTGCCAGCAGTCTCTACTGGACGGGAGAAGGCTACACCTTC | CASSLYWTGEGYTF
- | TRBJ2-5 | - | TRBV6-5 | TGTGCCAGCAGGCCGGGGTCTCTGAGGGAGACCCAGTACTTC | CASRPGSLRETQYF
TRBD2 | TRBJ2-1 | - | TRBV6-6 | TGTGCCAGCAGGGATGGCGGGAGGGCCTACGATGAGCAGTTCTTC | CASRDGGRAYDEQFF
TRBD2 | TRBJ2-7 | once | TRBV6-5 | TGTGCCAGCAGATTAGCGGGAGTGGGCGAGCAGTACTTC | CASRLAGVGEQYF
TRBD2 | TRBJ2-1 | - | TRBV5-1 | TGCGCCAGCAGCTTGGGTGGGAGCGGGGGATTCGATGAGCAGTTCTTC | CASSLGGSGGFDEQFF
TRBD1 | TRBJ1-1 | - | TRBV5-4 | TGTGCCAGCAGCCGCGGACAGGGGACCACTGAAGCTTTCTTT | CASSRGQGTTEAFF
- | TRBJ2-4 | - | TRBV27 | TGTGCCAGCAGTTTATCGAGGGTGATTGGGGCCAAAAACATTCAGTACTTC | CASSLSRVIGAKNIQYF
TRBD1 | TRBJ1-3 | - | TRBV6-5 | TGTGCCAGCAGCTCGGGACAGGGGGCGGGAAACACCATATATTTT | CASSSGQGAGNTIYF
TRBD1 | TRBJ1-2 | - | TRBV7-2 | TGTGCCAGCAGCTTGTCAGGGGGATCAGATGGCTACACCTTC | CASSLSGGSDGYTF
- | TRBJ1-1 | - | TRBV10-3 | TGTGCCATCAAGATACAGCGGGACACTGAAGCTTTCTTT | CAIKIQRDTEAFF
- | TRBJ2-7 | - | TRBV18 | TGTGCCAGCTCACCACCGGGAGCGGGCTACGAGCAGTACTTC | CASSPPGAGYEQYF
- | TRBJ1-2 | few | TRBV29-1 | TGCAGCGTTGGAGATCCTACAGGATTCGTCTATGGCTACACCTTC | CSVGDPTGFVYGYTF
TRBD2 | TRBJ2-7 | - | TRBV9 | TGTGCCAGCAGCCGGGGGGGGTCGCTCGAGCAGTACTTC | CASSRGGSLEQYF
TRBD1 | TRBJ1-5 | - | TRBV10-3 | TGTGCCAGCCAAAGACAGGGGAATCAGCCCCAGCATTTT | CASQRQGNQPQHF
- | TRBJ1-1 | - | TRBV6-5 | TGTGCCAGCAGTTTCGCAGTCCTGAACACTGAAGCTTTCTTT | CASSFAVLNTEAFF
TRBD2 | TRBJ2-1 | - | TRBV7-9 | TGTGCCAGCAGAGCGACTAGCGGGAGACCCTACAATGAGCAGTTCTTC | CASRATSGRPYNEQFF
TRBD1 | TRBJ1-4 | - | TRBV2 | TGTGCCAGCAGATACAGGGGGCGAGGTGAAAAACTGTTTTTT | CASRYRGRGEKLFF
TRBD1 | TRBJ2-1 | once | TRBV4-1 | TGCGCCAGCAGCCAAGATGGGGCAGGGGGTTCCAATGAGCAGTTCTTC | CASSQDGAGGSNEQFF
TRBD2 | TRBJ2-1 | - | TRBV5-4 | TGTGCCAGCAGCTTCGGGGGAGGGATGGGCTACAATGAGCAGTTCTTC | CASSFGGGMGYNEQFF
- | TRBJ1-1 | - | TRBV27 | TGTGCCAGCAGTTTCGACAGGCGGAACACTGAAGCTTTCTTT | CASSFDRRNTEAFF